This T cell receptor beta chain was observed in a study of cytomegalovirus exposure and HLA in healthy donors. Study-level results: Some V segments, TRBV6-2 and TRBV6-3 among them, were indistinguishable and were therefore excluded. From TCR beta sequences, most subjects' HLA-A and HLA-B alleles were reportedly predicted accurately. On later analysis, the bulk of CMV-associated TCR beta chains appeared to be HLA-restricted.

60 Vbeta and 13 Jbeta primers were used in PCR. Data came from immunoSEQ multiplex PCR; TCRdb stores just in-frame clones and leaves some out. This table holds about 140,000 clones, under 90% found once. In this sample, this clone turned up a few times. What it binds is unknown. V was pared by 4 bases and J by 0 bases, with 22 bases between. CDR3 length: 18 residues. The sequence was obtained from a man aged 40-49 years in good health and CMV-seronegative. The chain joins TRBV5-3 to TRBJ1-1; TRBD1 might be the D (5 bases). TRBV5-3 is known as an ORF, though its function is uncertain. The sequenced material came from PBMCs. The CDR3 loop is CARSALGRGELMNTEAFF. CDR3 bases: TGTGCCAGAAGCGCTCTTGGAAGGGGCGAACTTATGAACACTGAAGCTTTCTTT.